This T cell receptor beta chain was identified during a study of T cells in tumors after PD-1 blockade (dated by TCRdb to between 2018 and 2021). The study in broad terms: Prior checkpoint blockade, systemic immunosuppressant use, and recent radiotherapy or other anti-cancer therapy within 4 weeks were grounds for patient exclusion. Patients were treated with either pembrolizumab 200 mg every 3 weeks or cemiplimab 350 mg every 2 weeks. Paired single-cell RNA and TCR sequencing was done in the study on site-matched tumors from patients with BCC or SCC, both before and after anti-PD-1 therapy. A subset of patients also received ongoing daily vismodegib 150 mg during anti-PD-1 treatment. Clinical response was assessed using RECIST version 1.1. On average, peripheral blood samples had more than 90,000 TCR templates (range about 23,000-260,000) and roughly 35,000 unique clonotypes. Bulk TCR sequencing was performed on more than nine peripheral blood samples from about five patients to compare blood and tumor clonotypes. Study-wide conclusions, independent of this receptor: Where the novel T cell clones came from was not identified, and possible sources could include lymphoid organs or rare unexpanded clones inside the tumor or in the tumor periphery. Approximately 41% of the TCR clonotypes from tumors also showed up in blood, and some novel exhausted tumor clones were present in pre-treatment blood, which suggests peripheral recruitment.

Its CDR3 holds 14 amino acids, cysteine through phenylalanine. Just the 42-base CDR3 DNA is kept, in frame starting at base 1. Relative to germline, V is 0 bases shorter and J is 8 bases shorter, with 14 bases between their ends. In the germline V gene, CDR1 corresponds to SGDLS and CDR2 to YYNGEE. As to this clone: Its antigen is still unknown. Per-nucleotide qualities are absent, and no much larger clonotype sits a single base away.

The sample's time point label, in plain terms: before anti-PD-1 therapy. For bulk TCRbeta sequencing, genomic DNA was extracted from tumor biopsies or peripheral blood, and input amounts ranged from 616 ng to 6,004 ng. Every patient was a poor candidate for surgical resection and had histologically proven advanced or metastatic basal or squamous cell carcinoma. Of the roughly 10 patients in the basal cell carcinoma cohort, eight or nine underwent bulk tumor TCR sequencing. The immunoSEQ platform was used for deep TCRbeta sequencing. In the paper's pipeline: For further analysis, only productive rearrangements were exported out of the immunoSEQ Analyzer. T cell phenotypes were assigned to bulk TCRbeta clonotypes by matching the clonotypes to single-cell RNA+TCR-seq clones that had the same TCRbeta sequence. Clone enrichment in tumor was calculated as tumor frequency divided by PBMC frequency from bulk TCR sequencing. GLIPH was used to group TCRs into specificity groups, clusters of distinct TCRs likely recognizing common antigens via shared CDR3 motifs. In TCRdb, the immuneACCESS table is reduced to in-frame sequences with V and J assigned. These tables do not hold every clone; where another copy was compared, an unresolved V gene accounts for under half, and the others remain unexplained. V and J calls and clone size follow that table, whereas D and trimming were derived from the DNA. Recorded for this sample are roughly 50,000 clones; just under 80% of them occurred a single time. Of the sample, 16% falls within the top ten clones.

This specimen consisted of PBMCs, obtained before anti-PD-1 treatment. This TCR came from a human donor with basal cell carcinoma. The chain is encoded by TRBV9 joined to TRBJ1-1; the D gene assignment is ambiguous. The DNA sequence reads TGTGCCAGCAGCGTAGTTCCGGGTTCAGGCGAAGCTTTCTTT. The translation is CASSVVPGSGEAFF.